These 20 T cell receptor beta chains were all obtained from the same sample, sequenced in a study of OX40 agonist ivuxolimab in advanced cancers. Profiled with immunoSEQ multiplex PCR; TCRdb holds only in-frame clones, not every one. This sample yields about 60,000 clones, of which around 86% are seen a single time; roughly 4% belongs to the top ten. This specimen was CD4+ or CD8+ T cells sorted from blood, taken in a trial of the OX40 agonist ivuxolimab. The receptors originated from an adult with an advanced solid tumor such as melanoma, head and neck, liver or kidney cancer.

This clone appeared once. The CDR3 is CASRSLDQPQHF. CDR3 coding DNA: TGTGCCAGCCGCTCCTTAGATCAGCCCCAGCATTTT. The V call is TRBV27, the J call TRBJ1-5; no firm D call. The CDR3 sequence is 12 residues long. The germline V and J ends were trimmed by 8 bases and 5 bases, with 10 bases remaining between them. Germline V gives CDR1 MNHEY, CDR2 SMNVEV (reference sequence).

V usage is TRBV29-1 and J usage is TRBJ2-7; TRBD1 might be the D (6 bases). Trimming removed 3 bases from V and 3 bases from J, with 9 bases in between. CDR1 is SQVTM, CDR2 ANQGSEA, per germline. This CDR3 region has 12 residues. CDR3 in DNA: TGCAGCGTTGAGGGGGCTAACTACGAGCAGTACTTC. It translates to CSVEGANYEQYF.

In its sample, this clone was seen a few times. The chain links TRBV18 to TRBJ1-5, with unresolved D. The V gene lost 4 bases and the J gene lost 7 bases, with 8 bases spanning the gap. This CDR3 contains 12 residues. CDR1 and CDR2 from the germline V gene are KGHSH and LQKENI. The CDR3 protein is CASSREGQPQHF. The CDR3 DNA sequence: TGTGCCAGCTCACGTGAGGGCCAGCCCCAGCATTTT.

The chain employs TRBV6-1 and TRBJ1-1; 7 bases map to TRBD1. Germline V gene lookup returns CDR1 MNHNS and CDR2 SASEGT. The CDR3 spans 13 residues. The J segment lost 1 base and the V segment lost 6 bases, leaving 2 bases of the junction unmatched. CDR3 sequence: CASSYRGNTEAFF. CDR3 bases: TGTGCCAGCAGCTACAGGGGGAACACTGAAGCTTTCTTT.

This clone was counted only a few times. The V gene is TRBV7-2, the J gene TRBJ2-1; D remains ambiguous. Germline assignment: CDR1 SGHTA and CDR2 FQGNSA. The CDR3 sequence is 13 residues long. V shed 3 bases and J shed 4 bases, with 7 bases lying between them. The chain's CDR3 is CASSLQKYNEQFF. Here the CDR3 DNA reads TGTGCCAGCAGCTTGCAGAAATACAATGAGCAGTTCTTC.

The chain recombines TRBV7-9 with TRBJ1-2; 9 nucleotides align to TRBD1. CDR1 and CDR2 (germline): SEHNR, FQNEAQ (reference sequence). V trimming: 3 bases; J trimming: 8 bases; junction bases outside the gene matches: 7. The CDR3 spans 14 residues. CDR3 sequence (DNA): TGTGCCAGCAGCTTCTCCGGGACAGGGAGCGGCTACACCTTC. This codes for CASSFSGTGSGYTF.

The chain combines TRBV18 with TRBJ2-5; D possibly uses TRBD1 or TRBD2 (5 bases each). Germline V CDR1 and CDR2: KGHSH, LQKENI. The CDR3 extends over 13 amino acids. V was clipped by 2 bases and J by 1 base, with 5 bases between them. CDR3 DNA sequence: TGTGCCAGCTCACCAGGGGGCCAAGAGACCCAGTACTTC. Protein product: CASSPGGQETQYF. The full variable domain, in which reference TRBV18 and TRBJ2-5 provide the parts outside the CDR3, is NAGVMQNPRHLVRRRGQEARLRCSPMKGHSHVYWYRQLPEEGLKFMVYLQKENIIDESGMPKERFSAEFPKEGPSILRIQQVVRGDSAAYFCASSPGGQETQYFGPGTRLLVL.

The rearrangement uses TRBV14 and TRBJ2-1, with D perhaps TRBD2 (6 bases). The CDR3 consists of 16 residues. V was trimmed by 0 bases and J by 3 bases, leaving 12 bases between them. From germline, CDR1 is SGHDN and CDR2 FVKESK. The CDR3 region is CASSQDGGSSYNEQFF. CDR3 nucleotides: TGTGCCAGCAGCCAAGATGGGGGGTCGAGCTACAATGAGCAGTTCTTC.

The CDR3 DNA sequence: TGTGCCAGCAGTTTAGGGGGAGCAACTAATGAAAAACTGTTTTTT. It encodes CASSLGGATNEKLFF. This chain connects TRBV28 to TRBJ1-4, with D possibly TRBD1 on 5 matching bases. Germline V gene lookup returns CDR1 MDHEN and CDR2 SYDVKM. Between the trimmed V and J ends, which lost 2 bases and 0 bases, there was a span of 7 bases. CDR3 length equals 15 residues.

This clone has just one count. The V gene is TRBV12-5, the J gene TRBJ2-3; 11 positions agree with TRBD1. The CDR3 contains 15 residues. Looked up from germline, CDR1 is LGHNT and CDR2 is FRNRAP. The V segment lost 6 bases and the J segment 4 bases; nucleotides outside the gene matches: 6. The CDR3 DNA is TGTGCTAGTGGACCCCGGACAGGGGGCGCAGATACGCAGTATTTT. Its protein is CASGPRTGGADTQYF.

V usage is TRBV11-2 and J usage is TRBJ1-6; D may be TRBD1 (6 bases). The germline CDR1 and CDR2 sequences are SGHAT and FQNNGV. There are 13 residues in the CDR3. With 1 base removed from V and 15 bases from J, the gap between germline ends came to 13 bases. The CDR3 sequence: CASSLGGYRDLHF. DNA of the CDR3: TGTGCCAGCAGCTTAGGAGGGTACAGGGACCTCCACTTT.

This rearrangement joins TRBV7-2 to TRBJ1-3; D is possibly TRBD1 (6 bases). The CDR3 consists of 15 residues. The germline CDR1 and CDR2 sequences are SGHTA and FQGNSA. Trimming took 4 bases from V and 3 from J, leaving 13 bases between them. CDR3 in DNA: TGTGCCAGCAGCTCCCAGACAGGTTTTGGAAACACCATATATTTT. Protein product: CASSSQTGFGNTIYF.

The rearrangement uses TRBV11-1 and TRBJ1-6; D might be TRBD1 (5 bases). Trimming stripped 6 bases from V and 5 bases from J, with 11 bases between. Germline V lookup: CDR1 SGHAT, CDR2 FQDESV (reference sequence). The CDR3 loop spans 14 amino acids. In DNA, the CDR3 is TGTGCCAGCAGGACCCGGGGACATAATTCACCCCTCCACTTT. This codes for CASRTRGHNSPLHF.

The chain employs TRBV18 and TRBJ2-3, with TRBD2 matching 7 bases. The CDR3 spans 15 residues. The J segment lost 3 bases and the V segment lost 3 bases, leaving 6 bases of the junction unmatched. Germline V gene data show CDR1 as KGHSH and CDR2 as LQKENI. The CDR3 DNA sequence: TGTGCCAGCTCACCCACTAGCGAGTGGACAGATACGCAGTATTTT. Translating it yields CASSPTSEWTDTQYF. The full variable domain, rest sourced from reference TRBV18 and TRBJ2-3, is NAGVMQNPRHLVRRRGQEARLRCSPMKGHSHVYWYRQLPEEGLKFMVYLQKENIIDESGMPKERFSAEFPKEGPSILRIQQVVRGDSAAYFCASSPTSEWTDTQYFGPGTRLTVL.

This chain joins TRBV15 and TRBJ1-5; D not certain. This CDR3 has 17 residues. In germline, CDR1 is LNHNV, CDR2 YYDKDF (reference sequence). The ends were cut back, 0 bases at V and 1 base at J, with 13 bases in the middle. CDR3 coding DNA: TGTGCCACCAGCAGAGATCCGGCAGGCATGAGCAATCAGCCCCAGCATTTT. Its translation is CATSRDPAGMSNQPQHF.

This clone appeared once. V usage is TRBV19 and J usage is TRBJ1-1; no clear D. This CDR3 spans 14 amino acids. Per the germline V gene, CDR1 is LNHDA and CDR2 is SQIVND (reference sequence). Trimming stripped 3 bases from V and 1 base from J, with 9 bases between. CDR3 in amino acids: CASSISVQNTEAFF. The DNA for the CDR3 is TGTGCCAGTAGTATTTCGGTACAGAACACTGAAGCTTTCTTT.

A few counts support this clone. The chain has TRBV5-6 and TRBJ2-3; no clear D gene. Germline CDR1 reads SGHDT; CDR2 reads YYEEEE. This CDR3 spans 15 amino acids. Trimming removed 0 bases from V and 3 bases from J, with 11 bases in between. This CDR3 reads CASSLGATLTDTQYF. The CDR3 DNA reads TGTGCCAGCAGCTTGGGAGCCACCTTGACAGATACGCAGTATTTT.

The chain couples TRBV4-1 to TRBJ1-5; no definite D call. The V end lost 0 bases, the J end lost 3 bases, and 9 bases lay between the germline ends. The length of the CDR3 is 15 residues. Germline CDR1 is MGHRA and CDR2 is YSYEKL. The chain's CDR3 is CASSQEKGHNQPQHF. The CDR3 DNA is TGCGCCAGCAGCCAAGAAAAGGGCCACAATCAGCCCCAGCATTTT.

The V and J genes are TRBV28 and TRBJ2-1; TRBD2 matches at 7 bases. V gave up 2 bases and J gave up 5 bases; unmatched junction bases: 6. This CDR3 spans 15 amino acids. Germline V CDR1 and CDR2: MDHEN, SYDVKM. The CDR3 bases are TGTGCCAGCAGTTTAACAGGTCGGGGGGACAATGAGCAGTTCTTC. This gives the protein CASSLTGRGDNEQFF.

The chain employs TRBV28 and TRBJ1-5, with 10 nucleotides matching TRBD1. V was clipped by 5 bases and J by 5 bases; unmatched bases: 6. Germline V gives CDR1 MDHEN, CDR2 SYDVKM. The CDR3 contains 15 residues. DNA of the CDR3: TGTGCCAGCAGTGTCCCGGGACAGGGGTATCAGCCCCAGCATTTT. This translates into CASSVPGQGYQPQHF.